The next 31 T cell receptor beta chains were all read from a single sample in a study of cytomegalovirus exposure and HLA in healthy donors. Primers: 60 Vbeta forward and 13 Jbeta reverse. The method was immunoSEQ multiplex PCR; TCRdb's version includes in-frame clones alone and lacks a portion of them. The sample has about 160,000 clones; approximately 80% are singletons. The sequenced sample consisted of PBMCs. The receptor set was obtained from a man aged 45 to 65 in good health and CMV-seropositive.

Only a few counts were recorded for this clone. V is TRBV7-2 and J is TRBJ1-5; D gene ambiguous. The length of the CDR3 is 15 residues. The germline V gene has CDR1 SGHTA and CDR2 FQGNSA. Trimming stripped 1 base from V and 7 bases from J, with 14 bases between. The CDR3 nucleotides read TGTGCCAGCAGCTTAGAGAGGGTGCACGGCCAGCCCCAGCATTTT. It codes for CASSLERVHGQPQHF.

This chain joins TRBV4-2 and TRBJ2-2; D possibly corresponds to TRBD1 (6 bases). Germline-derived CDR1 and CDR2 are LGHNA and YNFKEQ. This CDR3 region has 16 residues. The V end was cut by 1 base, the J end by 1 base, with 10 bases between. This CDR3 reads CASSQAGAKNTGELFF. The CDR3 DNA reads TGTGCCAGCAGCCAAGCAGGGGCGAAGAACACCGGGGAGCTGTTTTTT.

In this sample, this clone turned up once. CDR3: CVTGGGEAFF. CDR3 in DNA: TGTGTGACGGGGGGGGGTGAAGCTTTCTTT. The chain joins TRBV5-5 to TRBJ1-1, with a weak D call TRBD1 (5 bases). Germline CDR1 SGHKS, CDR2 YYEKEE (reference sequence). This CDR3 comprises 10 residues.

This clone was recorded once. This chain links TRBV15 with TRBJ1-5, with unresolved D. Trimming removed 8 bases from V and 6 bases from J, with 17 bases in between. CDR3 length: 14 residues. The germline V gene encodes CDR1 LNHNV and CDR2 YYDKDF (reference sequence). CDR3 sequence (DNA): TGTGCCACCCAATTCGGCCGGGGTGGTCAGCCCCAGCATTTT. This sequence encodes CATQFGRGGQPQHF. Based on the CDR3 plus reference TRBV15 and TRBJ1-5, the full variable domain is DAMVIQNPRYQVTQFGKPVTLSCSQTLNHNVMYWYQQKSSQAPKLLFHYYDKDFNNEADTPDNFQSRRPNTSFCFLDIRSPGLGDTAMYLCATQFGRGGQPQHFGDGTRLSIL.

This clone was seen just once. The V and J genes are TRBV6-1 and TRBJ1-6, with D unresolved. V shed 11 bases and J shed 13 bases, with 24 bases lying between them. The CDR3 contains 14 residues. Germline-derived CDR1 and CDR2 are MNHNS and SASEGT. This CDR3 reads CASHLNSNGVPLHF. The CDR3 nucleotides are TGTGCCTCCCACCTAAACAGTAACGGGGTTCCCCTCCACTTT.

This clone was recorded only once. The V and J genes are TRBV9 and TRBJ2-2, with 8 bases fitting TRBD2. This CDR3 has 15 amino acids. J was trimmed by 5 bases and V by 0 bases; bases with no gene match: 3. The germline V gene has CDR1 SGDLS and CDR2 YYNGEE. CDR3 nucleotides: TGTGCCAGCAGCGTAGAAAGCGGGGGTACCGGGGAGCTGTTTTTT. Translation gives CASSVESGGTGELFF. The full variable domain, completed using reference TRBV9 and TRBJ2-2, is DSGVTQTPKHLITATGQRVTLRCSPRSGDLSVYWYQQSLDQGLQFLIQYYNGEERAKGNILERFSAQQFPDLHSELNLSSLELGDSALYFCASSVESGGTGELFFGEGSRLTVL.

The chain employs TRBV6-1 and TRBJ2-5; maybe TRBD2 (5 bases). V was pared by 2 bases and J by 5 bases, with 18 bases between. This CDR3 has 16 amino acids. Germline V gene data show CDR1 as MNHNS and CDR2 as SASEGT. The CDR3 loop reads CASSEWKRVGEETQYF. Here the CDR3 DNA reads TGTGCCAGCAGTGAATGGAAAAGGGTGGGAGAGGAGACCCAGTACTTC.

This clone was found once. J is TRBJ2-7 and V is TRBV27; 9 nucleotides align to TRBD1. Germline V CDR1 and CDR2: MNHEY, SMNVEV (reference sequence). V trimming: 0 bases; J trimming: 4 bases; junction bases outside the gene matches: 7. The CDR3 has 16 residues. CDR3 DNA: TGTGCCAGCAGTTTATCCGGGACAGGGCTTTGGTACGAGCAGTACTTC. Amino acid sequence: CASSLSGTGLWYEQYF.

The chain is built from TRBV19 and TRBJ2-5; no clear D. Germline values: CDR1 LNHDA, CDR2 SQIVND (reference sequence). The CDR3 runs to 13 residues. The germline V and J ends were trimmed by 5 bases and 2 bases, with 9 bases remaining between them. DNA for the CDR3: TGTGCCAGTAGTCCGCAGGTGCAAGAGACCCAGTACTTC. The encoded protein is CASSPQVQETQYF.

There are a few counts of this clone. The chain links TRBV4-2 to TRBJ2-2; 9 nucleotides line up with TRBD2. Per the germline V gene, CDR1 is LGHNA and CDR2 is YNFKEQ. The CDR3 is 17 residues long. Trimming at V came to 1 base and at J to 2 bases, leaving 5 bases not matched to a gene. The CDR3 spells CASSQGASGVNTGELFF. As DNA, the CDR3 is TGTGCCAGCAGCCAAGGGGCTAGCGGGGTCAACACCGGGGAGCTGTTTTTT.

The chain employs TRBV10-3 and TRBJ2-5; 7 bases are shared with TRBD2. This CDR3 is 14 amino acids long. Germline values: CDR1 ENHRY, CDR2 SYGVKD. J lost 5 bases, V lost 4 bases, and 7 bases had no gene match. CDR3 sequence reads: CAISVKTSTETQYF. CDR3 bases: TGTGCCATCAGTGTGAAGACTAGCACGGAGACCCAGTACTTC.

The chain joins TRBV5-1 to TRBJ2-3; D may be TRBD2 (5 bases). Germline V lookup: CDR1 SGHRS, CDR2 YFSETQ. CDR3 size: 15 residues. Between the trimmed V and J ends, which lost 0 bases and 3 bases, there was a span of 11 bases. For the CDR3, the DNA is TGCGCCAGCAGCTTGGAAGATGCGGGTACAGATACGCAGTATTTT. Translating gives CASSLEDAGTDTQYF.

The chain combines TRBV5-1 with TRBJ2-5; 8 nucleotides agree with TRBD2. The end of the DNA is better explained by TRBJ2-7, so the J call may be wrong. The CDR3 runs to 15 residues. The germline V gene encodes CDR1 SGHRS and CDR2 YFSETQ. The CDR3 protein is CASSLFDTGGVEQYF. Here the CDR3 DNA reads TGCGCCAGCAGCTTGTTCGATACGGGGGGGGTCGAGCAGTACTTC.

This chain connects TRBV27 to TRBJ2-7; D not resolved. The CDR3 extends over 15 amino acids. V lost 5 bases and J 3 bases, leaving 17 bases between the germline ends. The germline V gene has CDR1 MNHEY and CDR2 SMNVEV (reference sequence). As DNA, the CDR3 is TGTGCCAGCAGTCCACTTACCCTGAAAAGCTACGAGCAGTACTTC. It yields the protein CASSPLTLKSYEQYF.

The chain has TRBV7-2 and TRBJ2-7; TRBD2 aligns across 10 bases. CDR1 is SGHTA and CDR2 is FQGNSA in the germline V gene. V was clipped by 2 bases and J by 0 bases; unmatched bases: 4. There are 16 residues in the CDR3. DNA of the CDR3: TGTGCCAGCAGCTTAACTAGCGGGGACTACTCCTACGAGCAGTACTTC. It codes for CASSLTSGDYSYEQYF. Full variable domain (outside the CDR3, taken from reference TRBV7-2 and TRBJ2-7): GAGVSQSPSNKVTEKGKDVELRCDPISGHTALYWYRQSLGQGLEFLIYFQGNSAPDKSGLPSDRFSAERTGGSVSTLTIQRTQQEDSAVYLCASSLTSGDYSYEQYFGPGTRLTVT.

This clone was observed once. This chain joins TRBV7-9 and TRBJ2-7; the D is unclear. V was cut by 5 bases and J by 2 bases, with 13 bases left in between. In germline, CDR1 is SEHNR, CDR2 FQNEAQ (reference sequence). The CDR3 has 14 amino acids. CDR3 amino acids: CASSLGSLPYEQYF. CDR3 sequence (DNA): TGTGCCAGCAGCCTCGGGTCCCTTCCCTACGAGCAGTACTTC. The full variable domain, its missing parts supplied by reference TRBV7-9 and TRBJ2-7, is DTGVSQNPRHKITKRGQNVTFRCDPISEHNRLYWYRQTLGQGPEFLTYFQNEAQLEKSRLLSDRFSAERPKGSFSTLEIQRTEQGDSAMYLCASSLGSLPYEQYFGPGTRLTVT.

Worth noting for this clone: Other DNA sequences in the same sample also yield this CDR3. This rearrangement joins TRBV5-8 to TRBJ1-6, with D tentatively TRBD1 (6 bases). Per germline, CDR1 SGHTS and CDR2 YDEGEE. The CDR3 contains 15 residues. Trimming took off 0 bases at V and 7 bases at J, with 11 bases between the two ends. The CDR3 loop is CASSLEQGLNSPLHF. CDR3 bases: TGTGCCAGCAGCTTGGAACAGGGCCTCAATTCACCCCTCCACTTT.

This clone occurred once. The rearrangement joins TRBV5-6 to TRBJ2-7, with D possibly matching TRBD2 (5 bases). CDR3 length: 15 amino acids. From germline, CDR1 is SGHDT and CDR2 YYEEEE. V was pared by 1 base and J by 3 bases, with 14 bases between. CDR3 bases: TGTGCCAGCAGCTTGCCACCGGGAAACTACTACGAGCAGTACTTC. Translation: CASSLPPGNYYEQYF. Based on the CDR3 plus reference TRBV5-6 and TRBJ2-7, the full variable domain is DAGVTQSPTHLIKTRGQQVTLRCSPKSGHDTVSWYQQALGQGPQFIFQYYEEEERQRGNFPDRFSGHQFPNYSSELNVNALLLGDSALYLCASSLPPGNYYEQYFGPGTRLTVT.

The sample holds a few counts of this clone. This chain connects TRBV6-1 to TRBJ2-4, with 8 bases matching TRBD1. Germline lookup yields CDR1 MNHNS and CDR2 SASEGT. The J segment lost 0 bases and the V segment lost 8 bases, leaving 3 bases of the junction unmatched. The CDR3 contains 14 residues. The CDR3 nucleotides are TGTGCCAGCGGGGACAGGCTAGCCAAAAACATTCAGTACTTC. Its translation: CASGDRLAKNIQYF.

The rearrangement joins TRBV19 to TRBJ1-1; tentative D call: TRBD1 (5 bases). Germline V gene data show CDR1 as LNHDA and CDR2 as SQIVND (reference sequence). V lost 1 base and J lost 1, with 10 bases in between. The CDR3 loop spans 15 amino acids. CDR3 sequence: CASSIVQGQNTEAFF. CDR3 coding DNA: TGTGCCAGTAGTATAGTTCAGGGTCAGAACACTGAAGCTTTCTTT.

This rearrangement joins TRBV29-1 to TRBJ1-5; 7 positions match TRBD1. V shed 5 bases, J shed 2 bases, and the junction held 9 bases outside the gene matches. Germline V gene sequence: CDR1 SQVTM, CDR2 ANQGSEA. The length of the CDR3 is 15 residues. CDR3 protein: CSVSLGGNGNQPQHF. As DNA, the CDR3 is TGCAGCGTTAGCTTAGGGGGCAACGGCAATCAGCCCCAGCATTTT. Full variable domain (outside the CDR3, taken from reference TRBV29-1 and TRBJ1-5): SAVISQKPSRDICQRGTSLTIQCQVDSQVTMMFWYRQQPGQSLTLIATANQGSEATYESGFVIDKFPISRPNLTFSTLTVSNMSPEDSSIYLCSVSLGGNGNQPQHFGDGTRLSIL.

The chain recombines TRBV19 with TRBJ2-7, with D possibly being TRBD2 (6 bases). This CDR3 region has 14 residues. V was shortened by 5 bases and J by 2 bases, with 13 bases between the two germline ends. Per the germline V gene, CDR1 is LNHDA and CDR2 is SQIVND (reference sequence). The CDR3, as DNA: TGTGCCAGTAGTTTCGCGGGACGGACCTACGAGCAGTACTTC. Translation: CASSFAGRTYEQYF.

A single count supports this clone. CDR3 in amino acids: CASSTGTEGEQYF. Written as DNA, the CDR3 is TGTGCCAGCAGCACAGGGACAGAAGGGGAGCAGTACTTC. The chain couples TRBV5-5 to TRBJ2-7, with 7 bases lining up with TRBD1. The length of the CDR3 is 13 residues. J was trimmed by 7 bases and V by 4 bases; bases with no gene match: 8. The germline gives CDR1 SGHKS, CDR2 YYEKEE (reference sequence). The full variable domain, its missing parts supplied by reference TRBV5-5 and TRBJ2-7, is DAGVTQSPTHLIKTRGQQVTLRCSPISGHKSVSWYQQVLGQGPQFIFQYYEKEERGRGNFPDRFSARQFPNYSSELNVNALLLGDSALYLCASSTGTEGEQYFGPGTRLTVT.

The chain uses TRBV1 and TRBJ2-4; TRBD2, the D gene given by the table, was not confirmed from the DNA. TRBV1 is flagged as a pseudogene. CDR3 size: 15 residues. CDR3 in amino acids: CTSSLREGGACRAYF. The CDR3 coding sequence is TGCACCAGCAGCCTCCGTGAAGGGGGGGCGTGTAGAGCGTACTTC.

This clone was counted once. At one boundary the junction diverges from the germline segment, which might be a read error. The V call is TRBV5-1, the J call TRBJ1-1, with a possible D match to TRBD1 (6 bases). Germline V CDR1 and CDR2: SGHRS, YFSETQ. The CDR3 runs to 15 residues. The CDR3 coding sequence is TGCGTCAGCAGCTTGATTACAGGGATGGGCACTGAAGCTTTCTTT. Protein sequence: CVSSLITGMGTEAFF.

The chain couples TRBV7-3 to TRBJ1-1, with no clear D. There are 17 residues in the CDR3. Trimming took off 4 bases at V and 5 bases at J, with 23 bases between the two ends. Germline V gene lookup returns CDR1 SGHTA and CDR2 FQGTGA. The CDR3 DNA reads as TGTGCCAGCAGCTATAGAGCGGGCCGAACGGGGTTGACTGAAGCTTTCTTT. Its translation: CASSYRAGRTGLTEAFF.

The rearrangement joins TRBV30 to TRBJ1-3; D gene unclear. Germline V gene lookup returns CDR1 GTSNPN and CDR2 SVGIG (reference sequence). Trimming removed 5 bases from V and 2 bases from J, with 7 bases in between. CDR3 length: 12 residues. DNA for the CDR3: TGTGCCTGGGAGGGTCCTGGAAACACCATATATTTT. Protein product: CAWEGPGNTIYF.

The J gene is TRBJ2-1, the V gene TRBV6-5; D is unresolved. Trimming took 5 bases from V and 6 from J, leaving 14 bases between them. Germline assignment: CDR1 MNHEY and CDR2 SVGAGI. The CDR3 has 14 amino acids. For the CDR3, the DNA is TGTGCCAGCAGTCCCCCATCGGGTGGCAATGAGCAGTTCTTC. It translates to CASSPPSGGNEQFF.

The genes are TRBV4-1 and TRBJ2-7; TRBD1 aligns across 9 bases. CDR3 length equals 15 residues. CDR1 and CDR2 (germline): MGHRA, YSYEKL. J lost 0 bases, V lost 4 bases, and 4 bases had no gene match. The CDR3 coding sequence is TGCGCCAGCAGCCGAACAGGGGGCTCCTCCTACGAGCAGTACTTC. Translation gives CASSRTGGSSYEQYF.

V gene TRBV10-2 combines with J gene TRBJ2-1; TRBD2 matches 11 bases. CDR1 and CDR2 (germline): WSHSY, SAAADI. J was trimmed by 5 bases and V by 9 bases; bases with no gene match: 3. CDR3 length: 13 amino acids. The CDR3, as DNA: TGCGCCAGTCTTAGCGGGGGGGACAATGAGCAGTTCTTC. It is translated as CASLSGGDNEQFF.

The V gene is TRBV5-4, the J gene TRBJ1-6; weak D call: TRBD1 (5 bases). The CDR3 length is 13 residues. Germline-derived CDR1 and CDR2 are SGHNT and YYREEE (reference sequence). Trimming shortened V by 0 bases and J by 14 bases, and 12 bases separated the two germline ends. DNA for the CDR3: TGTGCCAGCAGCTTGGGAGTAAGGGGATCCCTCCACTTT. This encodes CASSLGVRGSLHF. Using reference TRBV5-4 and TRBJ1-6 for the parts outside the CDR3, the full variable domain is ETGVTQSPTHLIKTRGQQVTLRCSSQSGHNTVSWYQQALGQGPQFIFQYYREEENGRGNFPPRFSGLQFPNYSSELNVNALELDDSALYLCASSLGVRGSLHFGNGTRLTVT.